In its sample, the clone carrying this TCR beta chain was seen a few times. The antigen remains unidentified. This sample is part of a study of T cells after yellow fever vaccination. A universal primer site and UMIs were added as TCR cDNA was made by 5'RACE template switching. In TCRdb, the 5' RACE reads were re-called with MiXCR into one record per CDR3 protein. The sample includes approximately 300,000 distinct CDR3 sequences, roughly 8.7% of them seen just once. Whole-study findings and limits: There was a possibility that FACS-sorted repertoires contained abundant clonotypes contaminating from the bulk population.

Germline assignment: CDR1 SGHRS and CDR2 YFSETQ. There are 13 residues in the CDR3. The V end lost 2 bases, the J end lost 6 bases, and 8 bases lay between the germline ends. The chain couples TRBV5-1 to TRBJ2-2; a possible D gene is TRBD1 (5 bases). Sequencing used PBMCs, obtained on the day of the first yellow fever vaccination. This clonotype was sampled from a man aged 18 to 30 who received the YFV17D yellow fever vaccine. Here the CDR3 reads CASSFPGPGELFF. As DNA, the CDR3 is TGCGCCAGCAGCTTTCCAGGGCCCGGGGAGCTGTTTTTT.